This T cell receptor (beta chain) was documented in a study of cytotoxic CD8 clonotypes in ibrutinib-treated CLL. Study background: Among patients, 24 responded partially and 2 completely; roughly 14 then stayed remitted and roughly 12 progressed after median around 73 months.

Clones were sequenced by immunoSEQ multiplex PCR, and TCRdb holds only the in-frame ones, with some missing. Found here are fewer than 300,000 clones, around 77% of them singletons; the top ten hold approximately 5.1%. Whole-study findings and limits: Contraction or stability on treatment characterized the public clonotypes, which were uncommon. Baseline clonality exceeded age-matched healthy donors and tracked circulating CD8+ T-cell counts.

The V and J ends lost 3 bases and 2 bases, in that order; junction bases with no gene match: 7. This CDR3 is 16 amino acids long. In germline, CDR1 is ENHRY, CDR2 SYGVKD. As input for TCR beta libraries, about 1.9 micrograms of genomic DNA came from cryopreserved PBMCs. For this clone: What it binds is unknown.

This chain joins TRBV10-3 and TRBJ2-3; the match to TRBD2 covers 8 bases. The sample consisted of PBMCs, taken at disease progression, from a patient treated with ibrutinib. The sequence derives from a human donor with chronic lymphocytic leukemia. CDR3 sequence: CAISDVLRGATDTQYF. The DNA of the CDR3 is TGTGCCATCAGTGACGTGCTGCGGGGGGCCACAGATACGCAGTATTTT.